This T cell receptor beta chain derives from a study of OX40 agonist ivuxolimab in advanced cancers. General study findings and limits: Patients who responded partially at 0.1-3.0 mg/kg showed clonal expansion ranking among the lowest.

Patients with autoimmune history or systemic immunosuppression were excluded. CDR3 length: 14 amino acids. J lost 4 bases, V lost 4 bases, and 6 bases had no gene match. The germline CDR1 and CDR2 sequences are SGHNT and YENEEA. The method was immunoSEQ multiplex PCR; TCRdb's version includes in-frame clones alone and lacks a portion of them. The sample yields around 86,000 clones, 89% seen once. A word on this clone: Its antigen is not identified.

This receptor was identified in an adult with an advanced solid tumor such as melanoma, head and neck, liver or kidney cancer. This sample comprised CD4+ or CD8+ T cells sorted from blood, obtained in a trial of the OX40 agonist ivuxolimab. The chain uses TRBV11-3 and TRBJ2-7; 8 bases map to TRBD2. In nucleotides, the CDR3 is TGTGCCAGCAGCTCACTAGCGGTGTTATACGAGCAGTACTTC. Residues: CASSSLAVLYEQYF.